One and the same sample provided the 21 T cell receptor beta chains below, sequenced in a study of vaccination effects on CD4 cells after COVID-19. Isolating CD4+ T cells followed approximately 11 days of culture. Participants were given two doses of BNT162b2 or mRNA-1273 vaccine. Their cognate antigens are unknown. TCRdb's table, derived via immunoSEQ multiplex PCR, lists solely in-frame clones and lacks some. Counted here are approximately 74,000 clones, around 70% occurring once; the ten biggest clones make up less than 2.5%. The sequencing used CD4+ T cells from PBMCs cultured without peptide, collected after COVID-19 vaccination. These receptors came from a human donor who received a COVID-19 vaccine.

This clone was observed a handful of times. The rearrangement links TRBV29-1 to TRBJ1-1, with D possibly TRBD1 on 5 matching bases. V was pared by 4 bases and J by 1 base, with 10 bases between. Germline CDR1 is SQVTM and CDR2 is ANQGSEA. The CDR3 has 13 residues. CDR3 residues: CSVGGGGNTEAFF. The CDR3 coding sequence is TGCAGCGTTGGTGGGGGTGGGAACACTGAAGCTTTCTTT. Full variable domain (remainder filled in from reference TRBV29-1 and TRBJ1-1): SAVISQKPSRDICQRGTSLTIQCQVDSQVTMMFWYRQQPGQSLTLIATANQGSEATYESGFVIDKFPISRPNLTFSTLTVSNMSPEDSSIYLCSVGGGGNTEAFFGQGTRLTVV.

This clone was detected only once. The rearrangement joins TRBV7-2 to TRBJ2-2; D is unresolved. The CDR3 totals 15 residues. From germline, CDR1 is SGHTA and CDR2 FQGNSA. Trimming took 5 bases from V and 2 from J, leaving 12 bases between them. CDR3: CASSRAGANTGELFF. The CDR3 region has the DNA TGTGCCAGCAGCCGTGCCGGAGCTAACACCGGGGAGCTGTTTTTT.

The rearrangement joins TRBV12-3 or TRBV12-4 to TRBJ1-4; D is uncertain. The V end was cut by 5 bases, the J end by 5 bases, with 6 bases between. The CDR3 covers 12 residues. The CDR3 DNA is TGTGCCAGCAGTCAATACAATGAAAAACTGTTTTTT. This gives the protein CASSQYNEKLFF.

V usage is TRBV5-1 and J usage is TRBJ1-1; D remains unclear. Between the trimmed V and J ends, which lost 1 base and 8 bases, there was a span of 12 bases. This CDR3 comprises 13 residues. Germline V lookup: CDR1 SGHRS, CDR2 YFSETQ. CDR3: CASSLQIGSEAFF. Written as DNA, the CDR3 is TGCGCCAGCAGCTTGCAAATTGGTTCAGAAGCTTTCTTT.

V gene TRBV4-3 combines with J gene TRBJ1-2, with D possibly TRBD1 on 5 matching bases. CDR3 length: 15 residues. CDR1 and CDR2 from the germline V gene are LGHNA and YSLEER. V was clipped by 0 bases and J by 8 bases, with 16 bases between them. In nucleotides, the CDR3 is TGCGCCAGCAGCCAAGAAGGGACGGGAATAGGGGGCTACACCTTC. It encodes CASSQEGTGIGGYTF.

The CDR3 spells CASSLDTGLDEQFF. For the CDR3, the DNA is TGCGCCAGCAGCTTGGATACAGGGCTCGATGAGCAGTTCTTC. The V gene is TRBV5-1, the J gene TRBJ2-1; D is perhaps TRBD1 (6 bases). The CDR3 consists of 14 residues. Germline V lookup: CDR1 SGHRS, CDR2 YFSETQ. V was cut by 0 bases and J by 8 bases, with 12 bases left in between.

This clone was seen only a few times. The chain has TRBV18 and TRBJ2-3, with 11 nucleotides matching TRBD1. The CDR3 has 14 residues. Trimming at V came to 3 bases and at J to 4 bases, leaving 0 bases not matched to a gene. The germline CDR1 and CDR2 sequences are KGHSH and LQKENI. This chain's CDR3 is CASSPGQGADTQYF. The DNA of the CDR3 is TGTGCCAGCTCACCGGGACAGGGGGCAGATACGCAGTATTTT.

The rearrangement uses TRBV5-1 and TRBJ2-5; 10 bases agree with TRBD2. This CDR3 has 17 amino acids. The germline CDR1 and CDR2 sequences are SGHRS and YFSETQ. Unmatched junction bases numbered 13, after V lost 6 bases and J lost 2 bases. This chain's CDR3 is CASKSSRTSGRQETQYF. The CDR3 DNA follows: TGCGCCAGCAAATCCAGCAGGACTAGCGGTCGACAAGAGACCCAGTACTTC.

This clone was seen a handful of times. The chain links TRBV5-1 to TRBJ1-6; 11 bases are a match to TRBD1. V dropped 9 bases and J dropped 8; count of bases not matched to a gene: 7. CDR1 SGHRS and CDR2 YFSETQ come from the germline V gene. This CDR3 comprises 14 residues. This chain's CDR3 is CANPPGQGDSPLHF. The CDR3 DNA follows: TGCGCCAACCCGCCGGGACAGGGGGATTCACCCCTCCACTTT.

The chain has TRBV19 and TRBJ2-2, with 7 bases aligning to TRBD2. V shed 8 bases, J shed 3 bases, and the junction held 12 bases outside the gene matches. The CDR3 totals 16 residues. Germline values: CDR1 LNHDA, CDR2 SQIVND (reference sequence). In nucleotides, the CDR3 is TGTGCCAGTGCGGGGGTTTGGTTGGGTGACACCGGGGAGCTGTTTTTT. Protein product: CASAGVWLGDTGELFF.

The rearrangement joins TRBV30 to TRBJ1-2; D is possibly TRBD1 (6 bases). Trimming pared 8 bases from V and 4 bases from J, leaving 14 bases between. The CDR3 totals 12 residues. Looked up from germline, CDR1 is GTSNPN and CDR2 is SVGIG (reference sequence). The CDR3 DNA sequence: TGTGCCCGGGACAAGAGGGGCTATGGCTACACCTTC. This encodes CARDKRGYGYTF.

The chain has TRBV19 and TRBJ1-1; tentative D call: TRBD1 (5 bases). Trimming took 5 bases from V and 6 from J, leaving 19 bases between them. CDR1 is LNHDA, CDR2 SQIVND, per germline (reference sequence). The CDR3 runs to 15 residues. The DNA of the CDR3 is TGTGCCAGTAGTTTCCTGGGACCACGGTTGGCTGAAGCTTTCTTT. It is translated as CASSFLGPRLAEAFF. Full variable domain (rest looked up from reference TRBV19 and TRBJ1-1): DGGITQSPKYLFRKEGQNVTLSCEQNLNHDAMYWYRQDPGQGLRLIYYSQIVNDFQKGDIAEGYSVSREKKESFPLTVTSAQKNPTAFYLCASSFLGPRLAEAFFGQGTRLTVV.

This clone has a count of ten or more. An end of the junction differs from the germline gene, which may be a read error. The chain has TRBV18 and TRBJ1-2; D perhaps matches TRBD1 (6 bases). This CDR3 has 12 amino acids. Germline V gene sequence: CDR1 KGHSH, CDR2 LQKENI. CDR3 coding DNA: TGTGCCAGCTCACCGAGTCGACAGGTCGGACGTTTC. It translates to CASSPSRQVGRF.

The rearrangement links TRBV24-1 to TRBJ2-5; TRBD1 might be the D (5 bases). The CDR3 is made up of 14 amino acids. Germline CDR1 is KGHDR and CDR2 is SFDVKD. Trimming stripped 4 bases from V and 5 bases from J, with 13 bases between. Here the CDR3 reads CATSEYSSGETQYF. In DNA form, the CDR3 reads TGTGCCACCAGTGAGTATTCGTCAGGGGAGACCCAGTACTTC.

The chain has TRBV10-3 and TRBJ1-5; D is undetermined. CDR3 length: 14 residues. CDR1 and CDR2 (germline): ENHRY, SYGVKD. V was cut by 6 bases and J by 1 base, with 10 bases left in between. The CDR3 DNA follows: TGTGCCATCAGACCAGAGGGAAGCAATCAGCCCCAGCATTTT. It encodes CAIRPEGSNQPQHF.

V gene TRBV5-8 combines with J gene TRBJ2-5; 12 positions agree with TRBD1. The V segment lost 4 bases and the J segment 5 bases; nucleotides outside the gene matches: 6. The CDR3 covers 15 residues. Germline assignment: CDR1 SGHTS and CDR2 YDEGEE. The CDR3 protein is CASSLGTGGGETQYF. CDR3 DNA sequence: TGTGCCAGCAGCCTCGGGACAGGGGGCGGGGAGACCCAGTACTTC. Supplemented by reference TRBV5-8 and TRBJ2-5, the full variable domain reads EAGVTQSPTHLIKTRGQQATLRCSPISGHTSVYWYQQALGLGLQFLLWYDEGEERNRGNFPPRFSGRQFPNYSSELNVNALELEDSALYLCASSLGTGGGETQYFGPGTRLLVL.

This chain uses TRBV7-8 with TRBJ1-6; a weak D match, TRBD1 (5 bases). Trimming stripped 5 bases from V and 5 bases from J, with 16 bases between. The CDR3 has 16 residues. The V gene's germline CDR1 is SGHVS and CDR2 FQNEAQ. The CDR3 DNA reads as TGTGCCAGCAGCCGAAATAGGGGAGCGGATAATTCACCCCTCCACTTT. Encoded protein: CASSRNRGADNSPLHF.

This clone was observed a few times. The chain joins TRBV29-1 to TRBJ1-1; the D gene is possibly TRBD1 (6 bases). The V gene lost 3 bases and the J gene lost 5 bases, with 10 bases spanning the gap. Germline V lookup: CDR1 SQVTM, CDR2 ANQGSEA. The CDR3 sequence is 12 residues long. For the CDR3, the DNA is TGCAGCGTTGACCCGGGGGCTACTGAAGCTTTCTTT. It is translated as CSVDPGATEAFF.

The rearrangement joins TRBV6-4 to TRBJ1-6; D is possibly TRBD1 (5 bases). Per the germline V gene, CDR1 is MRHNA and CDR2 is SNTAGT. This CDR3 is built from 13 residues. The V gene lost 6 bases and the J gene lost 7 bases, with 10 bases spanning the gap. CDR3 bases: TGTGCCAGCAGGGTATCAGGGAATTCACCCCTCCACTTT. This sequence encodes CASRVSGNSPLHF.

This sequence joins TRBV18 and TRBJ1-5; 11 bases line up with TRBD1. Germline V lookup: CDR1 KGHSH, CDR2 LQKENI. The CDR3 covers 18 residues. V was clipped by 0 bases and J by 1 base; unmatched bases: 5. CDR3 sequence (DNA): TGTGCCAGCTCACCACCGGGACAGGGGGTTCTAAGCAATCAGCCCCAGCATTTT. Translated: CASSPPGQGVLSNQPQHF.

The genes are TRBV18 and TRBJ2-5; D may match TRBD1 or TRBD2 (6 bases each). The CDR3 loop spans 15 amino acids. The germline V gene encodes CDR1 KGHSH and CDR2 LQKENI. Trimming stripped 3 bases from V and 4 bases from J, with 15 bases between. CDR3 coding DNA: TGTGCCAGCTCACCTTTACAGGGAGCGGGAGAGACCCAGTACTTC. It is translated as CASSPLQGAGETQYF.